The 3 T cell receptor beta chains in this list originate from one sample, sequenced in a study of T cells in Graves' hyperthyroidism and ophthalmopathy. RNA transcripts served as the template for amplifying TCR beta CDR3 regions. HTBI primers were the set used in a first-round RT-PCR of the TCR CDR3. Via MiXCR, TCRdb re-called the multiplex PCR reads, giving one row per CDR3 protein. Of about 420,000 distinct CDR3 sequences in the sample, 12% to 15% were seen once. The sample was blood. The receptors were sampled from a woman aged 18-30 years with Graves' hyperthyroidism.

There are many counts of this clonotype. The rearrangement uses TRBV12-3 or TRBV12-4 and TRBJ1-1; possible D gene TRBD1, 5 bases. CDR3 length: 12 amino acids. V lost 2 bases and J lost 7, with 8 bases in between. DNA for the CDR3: TGTGCCAGCAGTTTACCGGGGCATGAAGCTTTCTTT. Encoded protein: CASSLPGHEAFF.

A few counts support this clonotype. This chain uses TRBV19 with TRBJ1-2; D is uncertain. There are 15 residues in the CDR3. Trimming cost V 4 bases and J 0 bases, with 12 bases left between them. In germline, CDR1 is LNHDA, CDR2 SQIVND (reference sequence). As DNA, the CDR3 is TGTGCCAGTAGTACGGACGGACTAGCTAACTATGGCTACACCTTC. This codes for CASSTDGLANYGYTF.

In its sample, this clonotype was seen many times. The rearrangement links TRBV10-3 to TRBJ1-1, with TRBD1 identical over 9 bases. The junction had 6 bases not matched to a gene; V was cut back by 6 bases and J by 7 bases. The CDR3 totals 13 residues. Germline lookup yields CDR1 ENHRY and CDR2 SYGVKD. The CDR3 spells CAIRLQGADEAFF. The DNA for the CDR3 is TGTGCCATCAGGTTACAGGGGGCGGATGAAGCTTTCTTT.